The clone carrying this T cell receptor (beta chain) was detected many times. Germline V gene lookup returns CDR1 SGHTA and CDR2 FQGNSA. Trimming cost V 5 bases and J 5 bases, with 13 bases left between them. This CDR3 region has 15 residues. This sample was taken from a study of Graves' ophthalmopathy and Graves' hyperthyroidism. The TCR beta CDR3 regions underwent amplification from RNA transcripts. In the first round, RT-PCR was carried out with HTBI primers, and a multiplex PCR formed the second round. Via MiXCR, TCRdb re-called the multiplex PCR reads, giving one row per CDR3 protein. There are hundreds of thousands of distinct CDR3 sequences in the sample; under 50% occur only once, and roughly 3.5% lies in the top ten.

The sample comprised peripheral blood. This sequence was found in an adult man with Graves' ophthalmopathy. This chain uses TRBV7-2 with TRBJ1-6; maybe TRBD1 (5 bases). The CDR3 sequence: CASSPHPGHNSPLHF. The CDR3 DNA reads TGTGCCAGCAGCCCCCATCCGGGGCATAATTCACCCCTCCACTTT.